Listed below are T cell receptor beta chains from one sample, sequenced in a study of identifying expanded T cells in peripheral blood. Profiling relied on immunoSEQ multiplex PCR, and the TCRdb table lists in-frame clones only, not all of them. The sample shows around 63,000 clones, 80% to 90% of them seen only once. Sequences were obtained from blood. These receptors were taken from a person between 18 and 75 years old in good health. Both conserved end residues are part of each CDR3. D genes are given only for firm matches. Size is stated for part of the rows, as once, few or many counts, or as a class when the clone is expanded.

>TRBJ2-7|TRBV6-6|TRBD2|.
TGTGCCAGCAGTTATGGAGCGGGAGATTCCGACGAGCAGTACTTC
CASSYGAGDSDEQYF
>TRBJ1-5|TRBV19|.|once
TGTGCCAGTAGTATAGGGAATCAGCCCCAGCATTTT
CASSIGNQPQHF
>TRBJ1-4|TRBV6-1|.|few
TGTGCCAGCAGGTCGGGAGCGGGTAATGAAAAACTGTTTTTT
CASRSGAGNEKLFF
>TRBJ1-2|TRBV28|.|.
TGTGCCAGCAGTTTTAGATCGGGCAGACAATTGAATGGCTACACCTTC
CASSFRSGRQLNGYTF
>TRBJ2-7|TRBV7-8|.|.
TGTGCCAGCAGCCCCCTCCGCGGACAGTCCCTCTCCTACGAGCAGTACTTC
CASSPLRGQSLSYEQYF
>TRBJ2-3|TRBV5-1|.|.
TGCGCCAGCAGCTTGATGGGGACAGATACGCAGTATTTT
CASSLMGTDTQYF
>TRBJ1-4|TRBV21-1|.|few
TGTGCCAGCAGCAAATCCCCACGGGGGGATGAAAAACTGTTTTTT
CASSKSPRGDEKLFF
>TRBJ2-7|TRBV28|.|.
TGTGCCAGCAGTTCCCCCCGGACCGGGAGCTCCTACGAGCAGTACTTC
CASSSPRTGSSYEQYF
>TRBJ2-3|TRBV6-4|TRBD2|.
TGTGCCAGCAGTGCGACTAGCGGAAGCACAGATACGCAGTATTTT
CASSATSGSTDTQYF
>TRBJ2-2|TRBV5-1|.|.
TGCGCCAGCAGCCTCGGGACGGGGGAGACCGGGGAGCTGTTTTTT
CASSLGTGETGELFF
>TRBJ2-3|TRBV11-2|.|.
TGTGCCAGCAGACCACCGGGGGCTAGTTTTTCAGATACGCAGTATTTT
CASRPPGASFSDTQYF
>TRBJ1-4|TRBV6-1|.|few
TGTGCCAGCAGCATCCGGGAAAATGAAAAACTGTTTTTT
CASSIRENEKLFF
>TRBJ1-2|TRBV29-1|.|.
TGCAGCGTTGTTGGGGAGGACACCTACTATGGCTACACCTTC
CSVVGEDTYYGYTF
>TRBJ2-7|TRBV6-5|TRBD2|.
TGTGCCAGCAGCCTGGGACTAGCGGGAGTCGACGAGCAGTACTTC
CASSLGLAGVDEQYF
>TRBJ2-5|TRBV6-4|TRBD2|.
TGTGCCAGCAGTGAAAGCGGGGGGGCCCAAGAGACCCAGTACTTC
CASSESGGAQETQYF
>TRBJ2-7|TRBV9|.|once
TGTGCCAGCAGCTCCGAGGGAAGGGGACGGGACGAGCAGTACTTC
CASSSEGRGRDEQYF
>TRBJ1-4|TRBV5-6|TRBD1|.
TGTGCCAGCAGCTTGGAGGGGGCTTTTGAAAAACTGTTTTTT
CASSLEGAFEKLFF
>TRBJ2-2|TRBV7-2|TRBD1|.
TGTGCCAGCAGCTTAGGGGGACAGGCTACCGGGGAGCTGTTTTTT
CASSLGGQATGELFF
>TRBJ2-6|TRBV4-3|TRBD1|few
TGCGCCAGCAGCCAAGAAGGGGGCAACTCTGGGGCCAACGTCCTGACTTTC
CASSQEGGNSGANVLTF
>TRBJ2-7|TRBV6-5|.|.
TGTGCCAGCAGTTACGGGATTGGGGACCCCTACGAGCAGTACTTC
CASSYGIGDPYEQYF
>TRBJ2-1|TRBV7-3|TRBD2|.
TGTGCCAGCAGCTTAACGAGTGCGGGAGCGGTAAATGAGCAGTTCTTC
CASSLTSAGAVNEQFF
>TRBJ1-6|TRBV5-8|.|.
TGTGCCAGCAGCTTGGGCCACACCTATAATTCACCCCTCCACTTT
CASSLGHTYNSPLHF
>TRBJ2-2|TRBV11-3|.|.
TGTGCCAGCAGCTTAGGGCAGGAAGGCGGGGAGCTGTTTTTT
CASSLGQEGGELFF
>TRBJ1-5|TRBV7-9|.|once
TGTGCCAGCACTCAGGGGAATCAGCCCCAGCATTTT
CASTQGNQPQHF
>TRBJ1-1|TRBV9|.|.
TGTGCCAGCAGCGGGACAGACGCTGAAGCTTTCTTT
CASSGTDAEAFF
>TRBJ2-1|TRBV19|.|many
TGTGCCAGTAACTCAGATCCCTACAATGAGCAGTTCTTC
CASNSDPYNEQFF
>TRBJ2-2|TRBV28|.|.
TGTGCCAGCAGTTCCCCGGTCACCGGGGAGCTGTTTTTT
CASSSPVTGELFF
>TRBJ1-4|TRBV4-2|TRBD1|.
TGTGCCAGCAGCCTCGGGACAGACCGAAATGAAAAACTGTTTTTT
CASSLGTDRNEKLFF
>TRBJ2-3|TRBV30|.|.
TGTGCCTGGAGTGTACCTGGGACCGGGTTAGATACGCAGTATTTT
CAWSVPGTGLDTQYF
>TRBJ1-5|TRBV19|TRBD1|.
TGTGCCAGTAACATACAGGGGGCGAATCAGCCCCAGCATTTT
CASNIQGANQPQHF
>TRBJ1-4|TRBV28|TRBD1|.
TGTGCCAGCAGTTGGGACAGGGGAAGTTGGGAAAAACTGTTTTTT
CASSWDRGSWEKLFF
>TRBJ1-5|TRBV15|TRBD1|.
TGTGCCACCAGCAGATCTCACCTTCAGGGGGCGGTGGGGAATCAGCCCCAGCATTTT
CATSRSHLQGAVGNQPQHF
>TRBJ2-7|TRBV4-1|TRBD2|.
TGCGCCAGCAGCCTACTAGCGGAATCCTACGAGCAGTACTTC
CASSLLAESYEQYF
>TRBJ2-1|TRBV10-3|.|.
TGTGCCATCAGTGAGTCGGAAGACAATGAGCAGTTCTTC
CAISESEDNEQFF
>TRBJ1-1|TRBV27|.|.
TGTGCCAGCAGTTCCCCCCCGCAGAACACTGAAGCTTTCTTT
CASSSPPQNTEAFF
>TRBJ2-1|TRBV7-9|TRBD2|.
TGTGCCAGCAACCAGGTAGCGGGAGGGCCGGGTCAACAGCAGTTCTTC
CASNQVAGGPGQQQFF
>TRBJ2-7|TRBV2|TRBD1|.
TGTGCCAGCAGGGGGACAGAGGGACACGAGCAGTACTTC
CASRGTEGHEQYF
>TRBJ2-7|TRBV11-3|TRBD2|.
TGTGCCAGCAGCTTACGTAGCGGGAGCTACGAGCAGTACTTC
CASSLRSGSYEQYF
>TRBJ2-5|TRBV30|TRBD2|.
TGTGCCTGGAGTAAGGGACTAGCGGGAGGGATGGAGACCCAGTACTTC
CAWSKGLAGGMETQYF
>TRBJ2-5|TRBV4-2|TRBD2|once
TGTGCCAGCAGCCGAATCGTTGGGGGGGACCCTAACCACCAAGAGACCCAGTACTTC
CASSRIVGGDPNHQETQYF
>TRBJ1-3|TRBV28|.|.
TGTGCCAGCAGTTTATACGAGGGAAGAGGCTCTGGAAACACCATATATTTT
CASSLYEGRGSGNTIYF
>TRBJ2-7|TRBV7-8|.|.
TGTGCCAGCAGCTTTACGGATAGAGGCTACGAGCAGTACTTC
CASSFTDRGYEQYF
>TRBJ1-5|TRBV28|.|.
TGTGCCAGCAGTTTTGAGGCTAGACAGCCCCAGCATTTT
CASSFEARQPQHF
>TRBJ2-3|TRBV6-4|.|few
TGTGCCAGCAGTGACACTCCCGACAGAACAGATACGCAGTATTTT
CASSDTPDRTDTQYF
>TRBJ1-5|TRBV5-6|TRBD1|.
TGTGCCAGCAGCGCGGCGACAGGGTTTCTTAGCAATCAGCCCCAGCATTTT
CASSAATGFLSNQPQHF
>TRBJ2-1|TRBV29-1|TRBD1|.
TGCAGCGTCGTCGACAGGGGCTACAATGAGCAGTTCTTC
CSVVDRGYNEQFF
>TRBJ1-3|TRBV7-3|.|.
TGTGCCAGCAGTCTAGGAGGCAACACCATATATTTT
CASSLGGNTIYF
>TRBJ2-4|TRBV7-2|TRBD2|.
TGTGCCAGCAGCCCGCGGACTAGCGGGAGGTCAGGCAAAAACATTCAGTACTTC
CASSPRTSGRSGKNIQYF
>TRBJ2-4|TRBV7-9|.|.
TGTGCCAGCACCAGGGGAATATCCAAAAACATTCAGTACTTC
CASTRGISKNIQYF
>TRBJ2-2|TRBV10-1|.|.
TGCGCCAGCAGTGAGCTCGGTCTAGAAAACACCGGGGAGCTGTTTTTT
CASSELGLENTGELFF
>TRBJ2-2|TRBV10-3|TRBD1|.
TGTGCCATCAGCGGCGGGACAGGGTCCACCGGGGAGCTGTTTTTT
CAISGGTGSTGELFF
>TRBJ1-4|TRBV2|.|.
TGTGCCAGCAGTGAACCCGGCAGGAGGGTCGGTGAAAAACTGTTTTTT
CASSEPGRRVGEKLFF
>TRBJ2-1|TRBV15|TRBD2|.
TGTGCCACCAGCAGAGGCCCTGGACTAGCGGGAGGGGTAAACAATGAGCAGTTCTTC
CATSRGPGLAGGVNNEQFF
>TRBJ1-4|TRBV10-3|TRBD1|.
TGTGCCACTGGTGACAGGGGGCGCAAAAAACTGTTTTTT
CATGDRGRKKLFF
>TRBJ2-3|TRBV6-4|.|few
TGTGCCAGCAGCCGGACAGAGACAGATACGCAGTATTTT
CASSRTETDTQYF
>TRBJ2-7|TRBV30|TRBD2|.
TGTGCCTGGAGTTTAGGAGGGAGGGCCGGGCAGTACTTC
CAWSLGGRAGQYF
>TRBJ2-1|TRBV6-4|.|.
TGTGCCAGCAGTGATAACTCCTACAATGAGCAGTTCTTC
CASSDNSYNEQFF
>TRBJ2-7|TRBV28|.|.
TGTGCCAGCAGTTTACCCGGGACGGGCTCCTACGAGCAGTACTTC
CASSLPGTGSYEQYF